This T cell receptor (beta chain) was identified during a study of blood T cell repertoires in COVID-19. About the research overall: Donors in the United States, Italy and Spain gave samples during acute or convalescent COVID-19. Nucleic acid was either cDNA or gDNA, and it came from T cells, B-cell-depleted T cells, or PBMCs.

Sequencing was performed with immunoSEQ multiplex PCR; in TCRdb, only in-frame clones are kept and a portion is missing. This sample has 6,000 to 9,500 clones; roughly 70% occur once, and the top ten carry 15% to 20%. The sequence was obtained from a human donor in a cohort sampled during active COVID-19. Material: peripheral blood.

The CDR3 here is CASSSRQGSGANVLTF. The CDR3 DNA is TGCGCCAGCAGCTCCAGACAGGGCTCTGGGGCCAACGTCCTGACTTTC. This chain connects TRBV5-1 to TRBJ2-6; the match to TRBD1 covers 7 bases. The CDR3 is 16 residues long. CDR1 and CDR2 from the germline V gene are SGHRS and YFSETQ. Losses at the gene ends were 3 bases for V and 0 bases for J; bases not matched to a gene: 3.